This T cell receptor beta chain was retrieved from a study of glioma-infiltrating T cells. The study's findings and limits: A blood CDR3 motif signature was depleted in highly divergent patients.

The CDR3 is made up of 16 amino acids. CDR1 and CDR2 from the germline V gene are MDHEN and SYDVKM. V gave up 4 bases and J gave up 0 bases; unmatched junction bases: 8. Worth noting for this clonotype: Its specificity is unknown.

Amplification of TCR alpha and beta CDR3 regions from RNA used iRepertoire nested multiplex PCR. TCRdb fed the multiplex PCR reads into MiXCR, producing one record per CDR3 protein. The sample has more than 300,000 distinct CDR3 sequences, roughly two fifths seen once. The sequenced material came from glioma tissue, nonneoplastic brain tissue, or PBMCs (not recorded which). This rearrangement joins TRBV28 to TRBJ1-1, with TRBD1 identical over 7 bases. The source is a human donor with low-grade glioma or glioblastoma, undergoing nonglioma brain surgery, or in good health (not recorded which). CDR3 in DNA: TGTGCCAGCAGTTCAAGGGACAGCACCATGAACACTGAAGCTTTCTTT. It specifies CASSSRDSTMNTEAFF.